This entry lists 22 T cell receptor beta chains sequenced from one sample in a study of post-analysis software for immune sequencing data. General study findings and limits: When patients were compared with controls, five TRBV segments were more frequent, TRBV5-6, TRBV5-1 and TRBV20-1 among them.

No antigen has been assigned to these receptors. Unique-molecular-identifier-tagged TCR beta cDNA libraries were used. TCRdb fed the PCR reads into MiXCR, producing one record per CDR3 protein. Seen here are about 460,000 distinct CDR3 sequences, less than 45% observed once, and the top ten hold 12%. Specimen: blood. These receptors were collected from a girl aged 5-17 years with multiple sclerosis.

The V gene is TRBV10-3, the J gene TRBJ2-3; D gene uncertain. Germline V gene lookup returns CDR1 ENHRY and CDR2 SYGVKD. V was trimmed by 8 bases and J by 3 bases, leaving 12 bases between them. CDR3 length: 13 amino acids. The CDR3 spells CAIAALTTDTQYF. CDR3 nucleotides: TGTGCCATCGCGGCCCTTACTACAGATACGCAGTATTTT.

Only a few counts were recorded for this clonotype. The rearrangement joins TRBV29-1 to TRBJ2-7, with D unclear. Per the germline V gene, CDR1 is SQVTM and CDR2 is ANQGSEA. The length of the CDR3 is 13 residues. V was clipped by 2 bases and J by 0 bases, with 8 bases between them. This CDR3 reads CSVESGASYEQYF. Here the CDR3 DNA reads TGCAGCGTTGAATCAGGAGCCTCCTACGAGCAGTACTTC.

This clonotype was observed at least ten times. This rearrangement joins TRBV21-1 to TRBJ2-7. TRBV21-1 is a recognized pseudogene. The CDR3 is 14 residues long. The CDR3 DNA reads TGCGCCAGCAGCCCGAGCGGGAGGGCCTACGAGCAGTACTTC. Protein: CASSPSGRAYEQYF.

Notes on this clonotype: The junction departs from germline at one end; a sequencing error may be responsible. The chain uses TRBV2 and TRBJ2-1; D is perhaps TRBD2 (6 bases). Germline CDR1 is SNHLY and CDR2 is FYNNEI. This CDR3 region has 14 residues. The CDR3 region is CAGSPRLGRNEQFF. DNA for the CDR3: TGTGCCGGCAGTCCTCGACTAGGGCGGAATGAGCAGTTCTTC.

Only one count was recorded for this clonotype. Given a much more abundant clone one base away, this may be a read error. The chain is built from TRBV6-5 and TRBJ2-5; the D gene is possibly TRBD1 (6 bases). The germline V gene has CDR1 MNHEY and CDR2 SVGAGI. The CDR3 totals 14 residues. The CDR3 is CVSSYSTRGETQYF. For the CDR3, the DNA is TGTGTCAGCAGTTACTCGACCAGGGGTGAGACCCAGTACTTC.

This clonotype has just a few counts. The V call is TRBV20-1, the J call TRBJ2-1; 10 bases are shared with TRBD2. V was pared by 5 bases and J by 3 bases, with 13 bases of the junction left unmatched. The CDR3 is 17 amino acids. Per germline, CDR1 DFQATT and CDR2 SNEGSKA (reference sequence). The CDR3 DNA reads TGCAGTGCTGTAGAATCCTGGACTAGCGGATACTACAATGAGCAGTTCTTC. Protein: CSAVESWTSGYYNEQFF.

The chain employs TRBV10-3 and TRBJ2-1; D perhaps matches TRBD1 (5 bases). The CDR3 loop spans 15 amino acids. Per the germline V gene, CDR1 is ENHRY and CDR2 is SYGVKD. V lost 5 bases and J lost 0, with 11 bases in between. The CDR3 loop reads CAISSRRGSYNEQFF. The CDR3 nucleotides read TGTGCCATCAGTTCTAGAAGGGGCTCCTACAATGAGCAGTTCTTC.

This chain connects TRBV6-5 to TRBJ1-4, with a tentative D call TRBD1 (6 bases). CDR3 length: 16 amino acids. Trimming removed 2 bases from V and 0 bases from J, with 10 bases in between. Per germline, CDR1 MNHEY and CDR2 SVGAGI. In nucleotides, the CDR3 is TGTGCCAGCAGTTACAACCCAGGGGCAACTAATGAAAAACTGTTTTTT. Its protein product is CASSYNPGATNEKLFF.

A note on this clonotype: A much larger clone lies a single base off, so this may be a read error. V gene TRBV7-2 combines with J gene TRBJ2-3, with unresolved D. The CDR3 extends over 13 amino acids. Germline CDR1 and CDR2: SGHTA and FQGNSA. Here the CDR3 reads CACSLSSTDTQYF. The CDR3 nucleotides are TGTGCCTGCAGCTTATCAAGCACAGATACGCAGTATTTT.

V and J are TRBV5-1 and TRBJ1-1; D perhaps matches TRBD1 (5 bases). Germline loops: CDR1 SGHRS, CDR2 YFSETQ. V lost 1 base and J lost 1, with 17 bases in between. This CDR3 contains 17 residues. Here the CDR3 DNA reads TGCGCCAGCAGCTTGACACCCCTCGGGGCAGAGAACACTGAAGCTTTCTTT. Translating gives CASSLTPLGAENTEAFF. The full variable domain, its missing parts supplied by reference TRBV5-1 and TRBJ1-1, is KAGVTQTPRYLIKTRGQQVTLSCSPISGHRSVSWYQQTPGQGLQFLFEYFSETQRNKGNFPGRFSGRQFSNSRSEMNVSTLELGDSALYLCASSLTPLGAENTEAFFGQGTRLTVV.

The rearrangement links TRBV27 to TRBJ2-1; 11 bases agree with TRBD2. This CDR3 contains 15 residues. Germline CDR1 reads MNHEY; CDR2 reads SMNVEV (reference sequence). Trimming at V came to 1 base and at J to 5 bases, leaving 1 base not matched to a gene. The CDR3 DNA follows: TGTGCCAGCAGTTTATGGGGACTAGCGGACAATGAGCAGTTCTTC. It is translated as CASSLWGLADNEQFF.

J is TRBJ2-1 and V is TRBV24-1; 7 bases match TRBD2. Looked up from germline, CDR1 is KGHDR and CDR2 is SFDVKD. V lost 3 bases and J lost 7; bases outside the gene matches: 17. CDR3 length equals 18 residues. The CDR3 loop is CATSDKLPGTTAWNEQFF. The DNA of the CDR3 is TGTGCCACCAGTGATAAGCTACCGGGGACTACCGCTTGGAATGAGCAGTTCTTC.

The CDR3 bases are TGCAGTGCTAGAGAGGTTCCGGGACCGGCCTTTGAAGCTTTCTTT. Its protein is CSAREVPGPAFEAFF. The chain employs TRBV20-1 and TRBJ1-1; tentatively, D is TRBD1 (5 bases). The CDR3 sequence is 15 residues long. The germline V gene has CDR1 DFQATT and CDR2 SNEGSKA (reference sequence). Trimming removed 0 bases from V and 7 bases from J, with 18 bases in between.

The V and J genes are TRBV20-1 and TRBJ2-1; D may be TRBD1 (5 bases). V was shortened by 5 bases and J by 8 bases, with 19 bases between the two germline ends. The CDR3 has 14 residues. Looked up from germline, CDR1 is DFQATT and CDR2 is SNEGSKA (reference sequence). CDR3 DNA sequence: TGCAGTGCTGCTCCAGGACACTTCACCCATGAGCAGTTCTTC. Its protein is CSAAPGHFTHEQFF.

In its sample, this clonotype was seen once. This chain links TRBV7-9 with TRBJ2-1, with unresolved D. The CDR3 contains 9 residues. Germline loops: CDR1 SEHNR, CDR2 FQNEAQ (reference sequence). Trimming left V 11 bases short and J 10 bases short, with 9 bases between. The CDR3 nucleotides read TGTGCCGGCCGGGCCGAGCAGTTCTTC. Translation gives CAGRAEQFF.

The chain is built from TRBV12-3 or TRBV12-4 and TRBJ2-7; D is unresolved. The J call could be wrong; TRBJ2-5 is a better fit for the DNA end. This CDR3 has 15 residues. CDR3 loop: CASRRLTGPQETQYF. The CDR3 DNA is TGTGCCAGCCGGCGGCTAACGGGCCCCCAAGAGACCCAGTACTTC.

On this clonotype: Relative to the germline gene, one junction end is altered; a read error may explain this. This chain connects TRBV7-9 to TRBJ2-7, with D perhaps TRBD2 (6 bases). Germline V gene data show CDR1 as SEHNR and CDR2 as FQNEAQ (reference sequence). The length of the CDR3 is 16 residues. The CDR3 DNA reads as TGTGCCAGCAGCTTGACTCGCGGGGTTAGCTCCTACGGGCAGTACTTC. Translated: CASSLTRGVSSYGQYF.

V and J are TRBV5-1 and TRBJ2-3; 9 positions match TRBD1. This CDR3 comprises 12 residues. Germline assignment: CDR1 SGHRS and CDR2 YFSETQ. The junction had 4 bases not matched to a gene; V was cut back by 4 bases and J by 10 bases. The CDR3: CASSRDREAQYF. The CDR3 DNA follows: TGCGCCAGCAGCCGGGACAGGGAGGCGCAGTATTTT.

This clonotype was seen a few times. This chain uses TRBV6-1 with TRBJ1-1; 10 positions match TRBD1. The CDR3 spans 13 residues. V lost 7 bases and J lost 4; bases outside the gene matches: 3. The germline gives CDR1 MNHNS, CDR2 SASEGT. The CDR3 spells CASNRTGGTEAFF. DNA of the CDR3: TGTGCCAGCAACCGGACAGGGGGCACTGAAGCTTTCTTT.

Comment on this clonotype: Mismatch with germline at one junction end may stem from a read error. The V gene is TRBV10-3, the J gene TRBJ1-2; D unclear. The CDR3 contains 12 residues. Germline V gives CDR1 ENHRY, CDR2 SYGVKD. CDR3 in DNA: TGTGCCATCGGTGACTTGGGCTATGGCTACACCTTC. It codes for CAIGDLGYGYTF.

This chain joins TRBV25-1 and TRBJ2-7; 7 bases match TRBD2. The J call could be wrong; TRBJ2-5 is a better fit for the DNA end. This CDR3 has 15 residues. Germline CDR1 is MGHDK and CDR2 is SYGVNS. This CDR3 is CASSEIRLAEETQYF. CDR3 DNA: TGTGCCAGCAGTGAAATAAGGCTAGCGGAAGAGACCCAGTACTTC.

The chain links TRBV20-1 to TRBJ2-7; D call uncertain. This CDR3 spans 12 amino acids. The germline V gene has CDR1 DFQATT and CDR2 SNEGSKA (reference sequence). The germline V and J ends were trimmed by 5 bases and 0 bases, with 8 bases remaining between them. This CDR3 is CSAPSNSYEQYF. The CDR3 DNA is TGCAGTGCTCCAAGTAACTCCTACGAGCAGTACTTC.